This TCR beta chain was found in a study of shared clonotypes between healthy human individuals. Study-level findings and limits: Among several donors, roughly 5.4% of naive CD4 clonotypes were found in common.

Deep was the level used in running the assay. Study processing details: With immunoSEQ giving junction-only sequences and no quality scores, filtering differed. Profiling relied on immunoSEQ multiplex PCR, and the TCRdb table lists in-frame clones only, not all of them. V and J calls and clone size are those listed in that table; D and trimming were worked out from the DNA. The data show around 1.4 million clones, just under 99% seen once. The ends lost 11 bases at V and 5 bases at J; junction bases unmatched: 12. The germline gives CDR1 LNHNV, CDR2 YYDKDF (reference sequence). The CDR3 covers 13 residues. Worth noting for this clone: Its antigen remains unknown.

This sequence originates from a man younger than 40 in good health. This chain connects TRBV15 to TRBJ2-7; 7 nucleotides line up with TRBD2. Material for sequencing was naive CD4+ T cells sorted from blood. Subset of the sample: CD45RA+ positively selected. CDR3 in amino acids: CASREGHQNEQYF. The CDR3 nucleotides are TGTGCCTCAAGGGAGGGCCACCAGAACGAGCAGTACTTC.